This record covers a single T cell receptor (beta chain). This clonotype has a count of ten or more. What this receptor recognizes is not known. Base-call qualities are not available, and no considerably larger clone is one nucleotide away. Library creation used RT-PCR. TCRdb shows the sequencer as Illumina HiSeq 2500. TCRdb reanalyzed the raw reads on its own, using fastp at Q25 for trimming and MiXCR for clone calling, and kept in-frame beta chains. Rows with one shared CDR3 protein collapse into an entry with the most common genes and DNA. The table for this sample lists a few hundred thousand distinct CDR3 sequences; less than 15% of them were counted only once. The biggest ten clones account for roughly 10% of the sample. The data belong to a study of response to subunit inactivated influenza vaccine (dated by TCRdb to the late 2010s). For the wider study: The study used deep quantitative T cell receptor repertoire profiling to track responses to a trivalent subunit inactivated influenza vaccine. Findings and caveats that apply to the study as a whole: It was suggested by the authors that each seasonal influenza vaccination may recruit only a limited number of new T cells.

The receptor was derived from a man aged 50-59 years who received an inactivated influenza vaccine. Donor details come from another sample of the same person, matched by shared clones. Sequencing was performed on PBMCs from blood, taken 11 to 12 days after vaccination.

CDR3 sequence: CASSATTGLNTGELFF. The DNA sequence follows: TGTGCCAGCAGCGCAACTACAGGCCTGAACACCGGGGAGCTGTTTTTT. The chain couples TRBV11-2 to TRBJ2-2; the D gene is possibly TRBD1, with 5 bases matching. The CDR3, cysteine through phenylalanine, is 16 amino acids long. Left in the record is the CDR3 DNA by itself, 48 bases read in frame from the first base. V is clipped by 5 bases and J by 1 base, and the sequence between their germline boundaries is 14 bases long. Reading the germline V gene gives CDR1 SGHAT and CDR2 FQNNGV.